This T cell receptor beta chain is drawn from a study of response to subunit inactivated influenza vaccine. Study conclusions and caveats: Authors suggested that a seasonal influenza vaccination recruits few new T cells each time.

V was cut by 6 bases and J by 5 bases, with 14 bases left in between. The CDR3 consists of 13 residues. Points on this clonotype: Its antigen is unidentified.

TCRdb ran MiXCR on the RT-PCR reads and lists one entry per CDR3 protein. The sample lists roughly 790,000 distinct CDR3 sequences, about 20% seen once, with more than 8.5% in the top ten. V and J are TRBV12-3 or TRBV12-4 and TRBJ2-7; a possible D gene is TRBD2 (6 bases). The receptor's source is a man aged 45-60 years who received an inactivated influenza vaccine. Here the sequenced sample was PBMCs from blood, taken roughly 5 days after vaccination. The CDR3 DNA sequence: TGTGCCAGCAGCCGGAGGGCGGGGAACGAGCAGTACTTC. This gives the protein CASSRRAGNEQYF.